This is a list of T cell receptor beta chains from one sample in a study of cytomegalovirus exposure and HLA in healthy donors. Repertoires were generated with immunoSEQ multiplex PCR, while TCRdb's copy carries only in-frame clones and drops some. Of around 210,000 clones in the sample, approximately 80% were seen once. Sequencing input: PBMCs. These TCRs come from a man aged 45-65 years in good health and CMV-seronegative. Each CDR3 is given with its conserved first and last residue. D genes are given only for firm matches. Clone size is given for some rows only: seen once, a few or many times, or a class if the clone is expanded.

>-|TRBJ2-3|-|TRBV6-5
TGTGCCAGCAGGGCTCGGACTAGCACAGATACGCAGTATTTT
CASRARTSTDTQYF
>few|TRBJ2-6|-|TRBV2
TGTGCCAGCAGTGAAGAATCTCTGGCGGCCAACGTCCTGACTTTC
CASSEESLAANVLTF
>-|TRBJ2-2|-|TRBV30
TGTGCCTGGAGTGTTGAGGCGAACACCGGGGAGCTGTTTTTT
CAWSVEANTGELFF
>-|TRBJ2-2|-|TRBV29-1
TGCAGCGTTGGACAGGTACTTGGCACCGGGGAGCTGTTTTTT
CSVGQVLGTGELFF
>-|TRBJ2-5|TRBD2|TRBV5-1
TGCGCCAGCAGCCTCGGACTAGCTGTACAAGAGACCCAGTACTTC
CASSLGLAVQETQYF
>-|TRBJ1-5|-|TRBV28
TGTGCCAGCAGTCTCAATGCCGGTTATCAGCCCCAGCATTTT
CASSLNAGYQPQHF
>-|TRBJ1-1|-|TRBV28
TGTGCCAGCAGCTCCGCGGGACCCATCCCTGAAGCTTTCTTT
CASSSAGPIPEAFF
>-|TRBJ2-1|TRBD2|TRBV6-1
TGTGCCAGCAGTTCACGTCGGGGGGAAAATGAGCAGTTCTTC
CASSSRRGENEQFF
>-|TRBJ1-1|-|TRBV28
TGTGCCAGCAGCTCCCGCGGAGGGAACACTGAAGCTTTCTTT
CASSSRGGNTEAFF
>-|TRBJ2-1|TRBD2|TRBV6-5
TGTGCCAGCAGTTCCAAGTCACTAGCGGGAAACAATGAGCAGTTCTTC
CASSSKSLAGNNEQFF
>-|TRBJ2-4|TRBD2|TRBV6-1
TGTGCCAGCAGTGAAGGGGGACTAGCGGGAGTTGGGGGGCTAGCCAAAAACATTCAGTACTTC
CASSEGGLAGVGGLAKNIQYF
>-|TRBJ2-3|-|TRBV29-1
TGCAGCGCAGGGCTCGCGGGGGCGAGCACAGATACGCAGTATTTT
CSAGLAGASTDTQYF
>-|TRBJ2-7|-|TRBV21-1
TGTGCCAGCAGCAAAGATGATAGACAGGGGAGTTACGGTCCCTACGAGCAGTACTTC
CASSKDDRQGSYGPYEQYF
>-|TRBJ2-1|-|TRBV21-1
TGTGCCAGCAGCAAGTTGACAGGGGGCGAGAAAGGCAATGAGCAGTTCTTC
CASSKLTGGEKGNEQFF
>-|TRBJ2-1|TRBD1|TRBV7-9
TGTGCCAGTAATACAGGGGGCCCCGAGCAGTTCTTC
CASNTGGPEQFF
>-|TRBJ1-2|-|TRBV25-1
TGTGCCAGCAGTCCTTCCGGGACTTCTAACTATGGCTACACCTTC
CASSPSGTSNYGYTF
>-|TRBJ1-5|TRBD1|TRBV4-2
TGTGCCAGCAGCCAGCGGACAGGGGTCAATCAGCCCCAGCATTTT
CASSQRTGVNQPQHF
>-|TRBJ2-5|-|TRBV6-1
TGTGCCAGCAGTGACTTTCCGGGGCAAGAGACCCAGTACTTC
CASSDFPGQETQYF
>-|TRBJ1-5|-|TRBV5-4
TGTGCCAGCAGCCCCGGCCCAGCGGGCAATCAGCCCCAGCATTTT
CASSPGPAGNQPQHF
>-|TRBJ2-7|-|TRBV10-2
TGCGCCAGCAGTGAGTCCGTACAGTACGAGCAGTACTTC
CASSESVQYEQYF
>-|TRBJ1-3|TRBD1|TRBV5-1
TGCGCCAGCAGCCGGGACAGCTCAACTGGAAACACCATATATTTT
CASSRDSSTGNTIYF
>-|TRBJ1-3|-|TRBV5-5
TGTGCCAGCAGCTTACAGGGCTCTGGAAACACCATATATTTT
CASSLQGSGNTIYF
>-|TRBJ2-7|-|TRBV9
TGTGCCAGCAGCGTAGCTGTGGGGCCCTACGAGGAGCAGTACTTC
CASSVAVGPYEEQYF
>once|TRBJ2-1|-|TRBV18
TGTGCCAGCGTAGGGAGAGCGGCCTACAATGAGCAGTTCTTC
CASVGRAAYNEQFF
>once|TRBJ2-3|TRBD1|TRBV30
TGTGCCTGGGGCATCACAGGGGGCGGAACAGATACGCAGTATTTT
CAWGITGGGTDTQYF
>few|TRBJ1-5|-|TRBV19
TGTGCCAGTAGTAACAGGGCTCAGCCCCAGCATTTT
CASSNRAQPQHF
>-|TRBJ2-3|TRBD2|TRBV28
TGTGCCAGCAGTTTATCCGGACCTAGCGGGAGCGGACCAGATACGCAGTATTTT
CASSLSGPSGSGPDTQYF
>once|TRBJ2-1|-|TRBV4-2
TGTGCCAGCAGCCAAGATAAGGCTAGGTACTACAATGAGCAGTTCTTC
CASSQDKARYYNEQFF
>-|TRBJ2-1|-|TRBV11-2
TGTGCCAGCAGCTTAGGGGTCGGGCGGGCCCATGAGAATGAGCAGTTCTTC
CASSLGVGRAHENEQFF
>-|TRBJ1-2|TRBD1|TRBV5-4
TGTGCCAGCAGCGGGACAGGGGTCTATGGCTACACCTTC
CASSGTGVYGYTF
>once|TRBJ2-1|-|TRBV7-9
TGTGCCAGCAGCTCGACTAGCTCCTACAATGAGCAGTTCTTC
CASSSTSSYNEQFF
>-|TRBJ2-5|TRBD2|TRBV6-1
TGTGCCAGCAGCTTTAGCGGGGAGGGAGGACAGACCCAGTACTTC
CASSFSGEGGQTQYF
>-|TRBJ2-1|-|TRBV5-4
TGTGCCAGCAGCTTCTGGACTGGACCCAATGAGCAGTTCTTC
CASSFWTGPNEQFF
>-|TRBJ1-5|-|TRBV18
TGTGCCAGCTCATCGGACGGTGGAGGTTCCGGGGAGCCCCAGCATTTT
CASSSDGGGSGEPQHF
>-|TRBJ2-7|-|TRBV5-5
TGTGCCAGCAGCTCCCTCTCCTACGAGCAGTACTTC
CASSSLSYEQYF
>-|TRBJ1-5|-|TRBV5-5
TGTGCCAGCAGCTCCCTAGCGGATCAGCCCCAGCATTTT
CASSSLADQPQHF
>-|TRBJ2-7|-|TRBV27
TGTGCCAGCAGTGATGACACCCGACACGAGCAGTACTTC
CASSDDTRHEQYF
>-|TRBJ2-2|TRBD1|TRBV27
TGTGCCAGCAGTCCGGGACAGGGGGCCGACACCGGGGAGCTGTTTTTT
CASSPGQGADTGELFF
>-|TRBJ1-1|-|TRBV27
TGTGCCAGCAGAAGATCAGGGTTTTCAGAAGCTTTCTTT
CASRRSGFSEAFF
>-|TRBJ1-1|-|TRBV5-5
TGTGCCAGCAGCAGGACAGCCGGGACTGAAGCTTTCTTT
CASSRTAGTEAFF
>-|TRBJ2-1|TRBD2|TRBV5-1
TGCGCCAGCAGCTTGGAGACTAGCGGGAGTGGTGAGCAGTTCTTC
CASSLETSGSGEQFF
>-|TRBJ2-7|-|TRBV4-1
TGCGCCAGCAGCCAATTTGGGACGGGACAGTCGGCGGGATGGACCTCCTACGAGCAGTACTTC
CASSQFGTGQSAGWTSYEQYF
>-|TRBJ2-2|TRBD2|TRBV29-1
TGCAGCGTTGCGGGGACTAGCGGGATCCTCACCGGGGAGCTGTTTTTT
CSVAGTSGILTGELFF
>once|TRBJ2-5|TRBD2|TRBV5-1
TGCGCCAGCAAGGTGACTAGCGGGGGGAAAGAGACCCAGTACTTC
CASKVTSGGKETQYF
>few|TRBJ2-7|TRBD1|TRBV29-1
TGCAGCGTGCGCCCGGGACAGGGATATGGCGAGCAGTACTTC
CSVRPGQGYGEQYF
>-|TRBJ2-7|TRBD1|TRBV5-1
TGCGCCAGCAGTGGACAGGAACCCTACGAGCAGTACTTC
CASSGQEPYEQYF
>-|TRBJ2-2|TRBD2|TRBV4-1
TGCGCCAGCAGCCGACTAGCGGGAAGAGAGAACACCGGGGAGCTGTTTTTT
CASSRLAGRENTGELFF
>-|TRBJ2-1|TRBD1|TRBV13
TGTGCCAGCAGCTTGGGACAGGGGCCCTACAATGAGCAGTTCTTC
CASSLGQGPYNEQFF
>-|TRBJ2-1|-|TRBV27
TGTGCCAGCAGTCTGGATAGCCGTTTTGAGCAGTTCTTC
CASSLDSRFEQFF
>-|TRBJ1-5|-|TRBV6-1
TGTGCCAGCAGTGAGGAGGGAGTACGCAATCAGCCCCAGCATTTT
CASSEEGVRNQPQHF
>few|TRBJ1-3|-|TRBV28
TGTGCCAGCAGTCAGGGTGGCGCTGGAAACACCATATATTTT
CASSQGGAGNTIYF